A single sample is the source of the 17 T cell receptor beta chains below, sequenced in a study of T cells after yellow fever vaccination. One entry per CDR3 protein, called by TCRdb with MiXCR from the 5' RACE reads. The sample gives around 600,000 distinct CDR3 sequences, roughly an eighth of which show up once; 15% is in the top ten. Source: PBMCs, taken on the day of the yellow fever booster vaccination. The origin of the receptors is a man younger than 40 who received the YFV17D yellow fever vaccine.

This clonotype came up many times. The chain combines TRBV7-9 with TRBJ2-3; 10 bases are a match to TRBD1. Germline V gives CDR1 SEHNR, CDR2 FQNEAQ (reference sequence). After removal of 3 bases from V and 2 bases from J, the junction contained 2 bases not matched to a gene. The CDR3 extends over 15 amino acids. CDR3 region: CASSLGTGVTDTQYF. The DNA of the CDR3 is TGTGCCAGCAGCTTGGGGACAGGGGTCACAGATACGCAGTATTTT.

J is TRBJ2-7 and V is TRBV29-1, with 9 bases fitting TRBD2. The CDR3 totals 13 residues. Looked up from germline, CDR1 is SQVTM and CDR2 is ANQGSEA. The J segment lost 1 base and the V segment lost 6 bases, leaving 4 bases of the junction unmatched. The CDR3 DNA follows: TGCAGCGTACGACTAGCGGCATCCTACGAGCAGTACTTC. It yields the protein CSVRLAASYEQYF.

This chain connects TRBV10-3 to TRBJ2-2, with 11 bases matching TRBD1. This CDR3 comprises 14 residues. J was trimmed by 5 bases and V by 8 bases; bases with no gene match: 4. Germline loops: CDR1 ENHRY, CDR2 SYGVKD. DNA for the CDR3: TGTGCCATCTGGGACAGGGGGGAAACCGGGGAGCTGTTTTTT. It is translated as CAIWDRGETGELFF.

This clonotype was recorded at least ten times. The chain recombines TRBV7-2 with TRBJ2-3; TRBD1 is a possible D gene (5 bases). The CDR3 is 14 residues long. Germline V lookup: CDR1 SGHTA, CDR2 FQGNSA. Trimming removed 5 bases at V and 5 bases at J, with 14 bases between. CDR3 sequence reads: CASSLHRFQDTQYF. The CDR3 DNA reads as TGTGCCAGCAGCCTCCACAGGTTCCAAGATACGCAGTATTTT.

In this sample, this clonotype turned up many times. V usage is TRBV18 and J usage is TRBJ2-7; TRBD2 might be the D (5 bases). CDR1 and CDR2 from the germline V gene are KGHSH and LQKENI. The CDR3 sequence is 12 residues long. Trimming pared 8 bases from V and 2 bases from J, leaving 10 bases between. CDR3 bases: TGTGCCAGCAGTGGAGGCGCCTACGAGCAGTACTTC. Translating gives CASSGGAYEQYF.

This clonotype came up a few times. The rearrangement joins TRBV5-1 to TRBJ2-7, with D possibly matching TRBD2 (6 bases). Germline lookup yields CDR1 SGHRS and CDR2 YFSETQ. The CDR3 loop spans 14 amino acids. The V gene lost 2 bases and the J gene lost 2 bases, with 11 bases spanning the gap. CDR3 coding DNA: TGCGCCAGCAGCTTTAGGGCTAGCGCCTACGAGCAGTACTTC. Encoded protein: CASSFRASAYEQYF.

This clonotype came up a few times. V usage is TRBV27 and J usage is TRBJ2-7; 8 bases align to TRBD1. With 4 bases clipped from V and 3 bases from J, the junction kept 8 bases outside the gene matches. Germline CDR1 MNHEY, CDR2 SMNVEV (reference sequence). The CDR3 spans 15 residues. CDR3 amino acids: CASSSQGAWSYEQYF. DNA for the CDR3: TGTGCCAGCAGTTCGCAGGGGGCATGGAGCTACGAGCAGTACTTC.

This clonotype was found a few times. The chain recombines TRBV24-1 with TRBJ2-1; 11 nucleotides agree with TRBD2. The CDR3 spans 19 residues. Germline-derived CDR1 and CDR2 are KGHDR and SFDVKD. Trimming cost V 0 bases and J 4 bases; bases outside gene matches: 10. The CDR3 region has the DNA TGTGCCACCAGTGATTTGGGCGGGCTAGCGGGAGGTCGTTACAATGAGCAGTTCTTC. This gives the protein CATSDLGGLAGGRYNEQFF.

This clonotype showed up just a few times. The genes are TRBV4-3 and TRBJ2-7; 7 bases line up with TRBD2. The CDR3 is 16 residues long. The germline V gene has CDR1 LGHNA and CDR2 YSLEER. Unmatched junction bases numbered 9, after V lost 3 bases and J lost 1 base. In nucleotides, the CDR3 is TGCGCCAGCAGCCAGGGAGCTAGCGGTCTGTCCTACGAGCAGTACTTC. It codes for CASSQGASGLSYEQYF.

Concerning this clonotype: One end of the junction fails to match germline, which may point to a read error. The rearrangement joins TRBV20-1 to TRBJ2-5, with TRBD1 identical over 7 bases. The germline gives CDR1 DFQATT, CDR2 SNEGSKA (reference sequence). This CDR3 region has 16 residues. The CDR3 bases are TGCTGTGCTAGAGAAGAGACAGGGTGGTCAATGGAGACCCAGTACTTC. It translates to CCAREETGWSMETQYF.

In its sample, this clonotype was seen a few times. The gene calls are TRBV27 and TRBJ2-7; D possibly corresponds to TRBD2 (6 bases). The germline V and J ends were trimmed by 1 base and 6 bases, with 19 bases remaining between them. CDR3 length equals 16 residues. In germline, CDR1 is MNHEY, CDR2 SMNVEV (reference sequence). The CDR3 loop is CASSLWSRTTLSEQYF. CDR3 coding DNA: TGTGCCAGCAGTTTATGGTCGCGGACTACCCTTAGCGAGCAGTACTTC.

The genes are TRBV3-1 and TRBJ2-7; D unresolved. CDR3 length: 13 residues. V dropped 4 bases and J dropped 5 bases, with 12 bases sitting between them. Germline-derived CDR1 and CDR2 are LGHDT and YNNKEL (reference sequence). CDR3 in amino acids: CASSLGIYNEQYF. The CDR3 DNA follows: TGTGCCAGCAGCCTAGGGATTTATAACGAGCAGTACTTC.

The rearrangement joins TRBV28 to TRBJ1-5, with D hard to call. The length of the CDR3 is 13 residues. Germline-derived CDR1 and CDR2 are MDHEN and SYDVKM. Trimming shortened V by 2 bases and J by 9 bases, and 11 bases separated the two germline ends. The DNA of the CDR3 is TGTGCCAGCAGTTTAAGGCAAAACTGGCCCCAGCATTTT. Translating it yields CASSLRQNWPQHF.

This chain uses TRBV27 with TRBJ2-5; TRBD2 matches at 10 bases. The CDR3 is 15 amino acids. With V trimmed by 6 bases and J by 7 bases, 11 bases remained unmatched. CDR1 and CDR2 from the germline V gene are MNHEY and SMNVEV (reference sequence). The CDR3 region has the DNA TGTGCCAGCAGAAAGACTAGCGGGTGGGCTGCGACCCAGTACTTC. It yields the protein CASRKTSGWAATQYF.

This clonotype was seen a handful of times. The V and J genes are TRBV5-1 and TRBJ2-1; the D is unclear. V dropped 3 bases and J dropped 3 bases, with 13 bases sitting between them. CDR3 length: 15 amino acids. Germline V gene sequence: CDR1 SGHRS, CDR2 YFSETQ. CDR3 DNA sequence: TGCGCCAGCAGCTCCGAAGGGTCTAACTACAATGAGCAGTTCTTC. This translates into CASSSEGSNYNEQFF.

This clonotype has ten or more counts. The chain combines TRBV7-2 with TRBJ2-1; maybe TRBD2 (6 bases). The CDR3 length is 15 residues. Trimming took 5 bases from V and 7 from J, leaving 18 bases between them. Germline CDR1 SGHTA, CDR2 FQGNSA. The CDR3 region is CASSALAGGLNEQFF. DNA of the CDR3: TGTGCCAGCAGCGCCTTAGCCGGAGGGTTGAATGAGCAGTTCTTC. Full variable domain (rest looked up from reference TRBV7-2 and TRBJ2-1): GAGVSQSPSNKVTEKGKDVELRCDPISGHTALYWYRQSLGQGLEFLIYFQGNSAPDKSGLPSDRFSAERTGGSVSTLTIQRTQQEDSAVYLCASSALAGGLNEQFFGPGTRLTVL.

The chain uses TRBV5-6 and TRBJ2-6, with D unclear. Between the trimmed V and J ends, which lost 3 bases and 4 bases, there was a span of 11 bases. Germline V gene sequence: CDR1 SGHDT, CDR2 YYEEEE. The CDR3 is 15 residues long. CDR3 residues: CASSSTGRGANVLTF. As DNA, the CDR3 is TGTGCCAGCAGCTCGACGGGCAGGGGGGCCAACGTCCTGACTTTC. Supplemented by reference TRBV5-6 and TRBJ2-6, the full variable domain reads DAGVTQSPTHLIKTRGQQVTLRCSPKSGHDTVSWYQQALGQGPQFIFQYYEEEERQRGNFPDRFSGHQFPNYSSELNVNALLLGDSALYLCASSSTGRGANVLTFGAGSRLTVL.